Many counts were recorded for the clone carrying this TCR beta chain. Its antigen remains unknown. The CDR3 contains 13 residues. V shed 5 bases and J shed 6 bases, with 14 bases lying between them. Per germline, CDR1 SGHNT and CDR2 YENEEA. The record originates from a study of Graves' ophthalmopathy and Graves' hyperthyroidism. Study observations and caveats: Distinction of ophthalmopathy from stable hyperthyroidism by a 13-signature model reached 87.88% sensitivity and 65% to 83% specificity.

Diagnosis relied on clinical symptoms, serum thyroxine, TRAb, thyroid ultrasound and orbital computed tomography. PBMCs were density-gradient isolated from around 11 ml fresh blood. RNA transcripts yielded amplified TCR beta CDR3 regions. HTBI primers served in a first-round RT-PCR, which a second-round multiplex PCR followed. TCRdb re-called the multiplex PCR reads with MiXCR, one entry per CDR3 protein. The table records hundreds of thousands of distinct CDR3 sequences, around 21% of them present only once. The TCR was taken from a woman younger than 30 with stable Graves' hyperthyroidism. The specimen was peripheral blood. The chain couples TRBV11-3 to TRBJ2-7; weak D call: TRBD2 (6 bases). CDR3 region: CASSPSAVGEQYF. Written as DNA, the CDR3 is TGTGCCAGCAGCCCTAGCGCGGTTGGCGAGCAGTACTTC.